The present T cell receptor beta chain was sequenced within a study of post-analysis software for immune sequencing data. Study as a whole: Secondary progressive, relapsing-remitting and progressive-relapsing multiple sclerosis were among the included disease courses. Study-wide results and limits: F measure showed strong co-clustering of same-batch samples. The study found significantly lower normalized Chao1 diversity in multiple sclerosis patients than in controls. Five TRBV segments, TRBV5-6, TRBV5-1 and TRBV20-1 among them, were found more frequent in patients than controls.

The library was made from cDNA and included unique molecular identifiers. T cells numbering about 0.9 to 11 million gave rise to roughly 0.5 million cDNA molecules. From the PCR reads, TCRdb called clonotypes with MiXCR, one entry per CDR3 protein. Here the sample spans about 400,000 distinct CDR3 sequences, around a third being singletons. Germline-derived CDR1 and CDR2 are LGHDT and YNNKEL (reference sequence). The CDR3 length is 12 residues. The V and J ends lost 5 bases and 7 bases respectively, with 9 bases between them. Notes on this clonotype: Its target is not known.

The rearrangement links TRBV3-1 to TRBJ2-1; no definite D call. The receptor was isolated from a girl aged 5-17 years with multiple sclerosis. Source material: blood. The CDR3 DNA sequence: TGTGCCAGCAGCGGGTGGGTAAATGAGCAGTTCTTC. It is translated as CASSGWVNEQFF.